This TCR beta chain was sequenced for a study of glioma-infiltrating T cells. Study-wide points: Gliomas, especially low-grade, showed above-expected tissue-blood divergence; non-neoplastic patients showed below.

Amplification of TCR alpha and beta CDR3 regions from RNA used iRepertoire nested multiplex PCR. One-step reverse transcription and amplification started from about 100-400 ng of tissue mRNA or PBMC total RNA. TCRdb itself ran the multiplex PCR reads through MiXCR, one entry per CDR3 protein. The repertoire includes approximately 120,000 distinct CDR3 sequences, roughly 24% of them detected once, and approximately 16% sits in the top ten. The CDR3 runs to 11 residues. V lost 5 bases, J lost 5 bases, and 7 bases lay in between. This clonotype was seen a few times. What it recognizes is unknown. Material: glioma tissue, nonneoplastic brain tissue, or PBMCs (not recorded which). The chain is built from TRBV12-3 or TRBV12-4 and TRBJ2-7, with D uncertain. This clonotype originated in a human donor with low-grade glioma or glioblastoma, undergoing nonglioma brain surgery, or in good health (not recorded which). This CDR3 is CASSQSDEQYF. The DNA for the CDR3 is TGTGCCAGCAGTCAAAGCGACGAGCAGTACTTC.